Following are 29 T cell receptor beta chains from one sample sequenced in a study of blood T cells in healthy people across ages (dated by TCRdb to the mid-2010s). The protocol used for the library was 5' RACE. Sequencing relied on an Illumina HiSeq 2500. The second PCR ran for roughly 7 to 12 cycles and used a J-beta primer mix along with a sample-barcoded 5' primer. Using fastp at Q25 and MiXCR, TCRdb reprocessed the public reads and kept productive beta chains. Every entry covers one CDR3 protein and lists the most common genes and DNA from its rows. This sample gives about 1.1 million distinct CDR3 sequences in total; 30% to 40% of them show up just once. The ten largest clones add up to around 13% of the sample. Sequencing was done on a sample of blood. The receptors shown here come from a man aged 18 to 29 in good health.

In the case of this clonotype: The germline gene is not matched at one end of the junction; a read error may be the cause. The CDR3 region is CASSRSRTGRNSPLHF. CDR3 sequence (DNA): TGCGCTAGCAGCCGGAGCCGGACAGGGAGGAATTCACCCCTCCACTTT. This chain joins TRBV4-3 and TRBJ1-6; 8 nucleotides agree with TRBD1. Germline CDR1 and CDR2: LGHNA and YSLEER. The CDR3 covers 16 residues.

This chain uses TRBV20-1 with TRBJ2-5, with TRBD2 matching 10 bases. The DNA end is a closer match to TRBJ2-1, so the J assignment may be wrong. The CDR3 runs to 16 residues. Germline lookup yields CDR1 DFQATT and CDR2 SNEGSKA (reference sequence). The CDR3, as DNA: TGCAGTGCTAGAGTGTGGAGCGGGGGGGCTCAAGAGACCCAGTTCTTC. Its translation is CSARVWSGGAQETQFF.

This clonotype came up a few times. The J gene is TRBJ1-4, the V gene TRBV13; tentative D call: TRBD1 (5 bases). The CDR3 is made up of 16 amino acids. CDR1 is PRHDT and CDR2 is FYEKMQ in the germline V gene (reference sequence). Trimming removed 5 bases from V and 8 bases from J, with 21 bases in between. Here the CDR3 reads CASSRRQRGSGEKLFF. DNA of the CDR3: TGTGCCAGCAGCCGGCGACAGAGGGGTTCGGGGGAAAAACTGTTTTTT. Variable domain in full (rest from reference TRBV13 and TRBJ1-4): AAGVIQSPRHLIKEKRETATLKCYPIPRHDTVYWYQQGPGQDPQFLISFYEKMQSDKGSIPDRFSAQQFSDYHSELNMSSLELGDSALYFCASSRRQRGSGEKLFFGSGTQLSVL.

The rearrangement links TRBV20-1 to TRBJ2-3; 11 nucleotides line up with TRBD2. Germline V gene sequence: CDR1 DFQATT, CDR2 SNEGSKA (reference sequence). V trimming: 3 bases; J trimming: 0 bases; junction bases outside the gene matches: 5. CDR3 length: 16 residues. The CDR3 loop is CSASVRLAGSTDTQYF. In DNA, the CDR3 is TGCAGTGCTAGTGTGAGACTAGCGGGGAGCACAGATACGCAGTATTTT.

In this sample, this clonotype turned up a few times. V gene TRBV24-1 combines with J gene TRBJ2-1; 10 nucleotides agree with TRBD1. V was pared by 4 bases and J by 8 bases, with 10 bases of the junction left unmatched. The CDR3 is made up of 16 amino acids. The germline V gene has CDR1 KGHDR and CDR2 SFDVKD. DNA for the CDR3: TGTGCCACCAGTGACACGACCGGGACAGGGGCGGATGAGCAGTTCTTC. Translation: CATSDTTGTGADEQFF.

This clonotype was observed a handful of times. V is TRBV6-2 or TRBV6-3 and J is TRBJ2-7; 12 nucleotides line up with TRBD2. The CDR3 extends over 16 amino acids. Germline V CDR1 and CDR2: MNHEY, SVGEGT. Unmatched junction bases numbered 8, after V lost 2 bases and J lost 6 bases. CDR3: CASSYGRTSGVFEQYF. As DNA, the CDR3 is TGTGCCAGCAGTTACGGTAGGACTAGCGGGGTGTTCGAGCAGTACTTC.

This clonotype was detected only a few times. The J gene is TRBJ1-1, the V gene TRBV7-9; D perhaps matches TRBD1 (6 bases). Trimming pared 3 bases from V and 3 bases from J, leaving 17 bases between. Looked up from germline, CDR1 is SEHNR and CDR2 is FQNEAQ (reference sequence). CDR3 length: 16 residues. CDR3 nucleotide sequence: TGTGCCAGCAGCTTCCCTTCGCCCCACAGGGACACTGAAGCTTTCTTT. It codes for CASSFPSPHRDTEAFF.

This chain links TRBV20-1 with TRBJ1-5, with a tentative D call TRBD1 (6 bases). Trimming took 6 bases from V and 6 from J, leaving 18 bases between them. The CDR3 sequence is 14 residues long. CDR1 DFQATT and CDR2 SNEGSKA come from the germline V gene (reference sequence). The CDR3 DNA follows: TGCAGTGCGCCGAAGGGGGGGGCTGTTCAGCCCCAGCATTTT. Translating gives CSAPKGGAVQPQHF.

The rearrangement links TRBV2 to TRBJ1-1; possible D gene TRBD1, 6 bases. Germline lookup yields CDR1 SNHLY and CDR2 FYNNEI. The CDR3 sequence is 14 residues long. V shed 6 bases and J shed 2 bases, with 13 bases lying between them. The CDR3 DNA reads as TGTGCCAGCAGACCCGGGACAATAAACACTGAAGCTTTCTTT. It yields the protein CASRPGTINTEAFF.

This clonotype was found a few times. This chain uses TRBV4-1 with TRBJ1-4, with D maybe TRBD1 (6 bases). Trimming shortened V by 3 bases and J by 6 bases, and 17 bases separated the two germline ends. Germline V gives CDR1 MGHRA, CDR2 YSYEKL. The CDR3 runs to 16 residues. The CDR3 loop reads CASSHWPRGRDEKLFF. CDR3 nucleotide sequence: TGCGCCAGCAGCCATTGGCCCCGGGGGCGCGATGAAAAACTGTTTTTT.

This chain uses TRBV4-2 with TRBJ2-5, with 8 bases matching TRBD1. The length of the CDR3 is 14 residues. The ends lost 2 bases at V and 5 bases at J; junction bases unmatched: 4. Per the germline V gene, CDR1 is LGHNA and CDR2 is YNFKEQ. The CDR3 DNA follows: TGTGCCAGCAGCCAACGCACAGGGGGGGAGACCCAGTACTTC. This sequence encodes CASSQRTGGETQYF.

In its sample, this clonotype was seen once. The junction departs from germline at one end; a sequencing error may be responsible. The chain carries TRBV20-1 and TRBJ2-1; TRBD2 matches 8 bases. The CDR3 is 15 amino acids. Germline V gene lookup returns CDR1 DFQATT and CDR2 SNEGSKA (reference sequence). CDR3 in DNA: TGCGGTGCTACCCTTCCGGGACTAGATCACAATGAGCAGTTCTTC. This gives the protein CGATLPGLDHNEQFF.

The rearrangement uses TRBV9 and TRBJ2-1; a possible D gene is TRBD1 (6 bases). This CDR3 contains 16 residues. Trimming took off 2 bases at V and 7 bases at J, with 19 bases between the two ends. Germline V CDR1 and CDR2: SGDLS, YYNGEE. CDR3 in amino acids: CASSVMGQSFENEQFF. CDR3 bases: TGTGCCAGCAGCGTCATGGGACAATCTTTTGAGAATGAGCAGTTCTTC.

The J gene is TRBJ1-1, the V gene TRBV20-1; D is possibly TRBD1 (5 bases). Between the trimmed V and J ends, which lost 1 base and 4 bases, there was a span of 13 bases. Germline CDR1 and CDR2: DFQATT and SNEGSKA (reference sequence). There are 14 residues in the CDR3. This chain's CDR3 is CSARVGGVGTEAFF. The CDR3 DNA reads as TGCAGTGCTAGAGTGGGGGGGGTGGGCACTGAAGCTTTCTTT.

The chain links TRBV6-1 to TRBJ2-7; 9 bases are a match to TRBD1. Germline values: CDR1 MNHNS, CDR2 SASEGT. The CDR3 is 14 amino acids. V shed 11 bases and J 7 bases; nucleotides not matched to a gene: 15. The CDR3, as DNA: TGTGCCGGCTCCCGGGACAGGGAATACAATGAGCAGTACTTC. This sequence encodes CAGSRDREYNEQYF.

In its sample, this clonotype was seen a few times. The V call is TRBV7-2, the J call TRBJ2-3, with 7 bases that match TRBD1. There are 14 residues in the CDR3. Germline CDR1 is SGHTA and CDR2 is FQGNSA. With 7 bases clipped from V and 0 bases from J, the junction kept 4 bases outside the gene matches. CDR3 sequence (DNA): TGTGCCAGCACCAAGGACAGGAGCACAGATACGCAGTATTTT. It encodes CASTKDRSTDTQYF.

This clonotype has more than one count but fewer than ten. The chain links TRBV12-3 or TRBV12-4 to TRBJ1-2; D not resolved. CDR3 size: 14 residues. The V gene lost 6 bases and the J gene lost 6 bases, with 17 bases spanning the gap. CDR3 nucleotides: TGTGCCAGCAGCTTCGCCGCTCGCCCCGATGGCTACACCTTC. Residues: CASSFAARPDGYTF.

This clonotype was found a few times. The CDR3, as DNA: TGTGCCAGCAGTTGGTTCCAGGGGGGTAATGAGCAGTTCTTC. This encodes CASSWFQGGNEQFF. V and J are TRBV28 and TRBJ2-1, with D tentatively TRBD1 (7 bases). The CDR3 consists of 14 residues. V was trimmed by 4 bases and J by 7 bases, leaving 14 bases between them. Germline CDR1 MDHEN, CDR2 SYDVKM.

The chain links TRBV20-1 to TRBJ1-5; tentatively, D is TRBD1 (5 bases). The CDR3 runs 13 residues. Germline assignment: CDR1 DFQATT and CDR2 SNEGSKA (reference sequence). With 3 bases removed from V and 7 bases from J, the gap between germline ends came to 13 bases. The CDR3 bases are TGCAGTGCTAGTTATGAGGGGCAGCAGCCCCAGCATTTT. It codes for CSASYEGQQPQHF.

The genes are TRBV12-2 and TRBJ2-1; the table's D gene call, TRBD1, was not cross checked with the DNA. TRBV12-2 is flagged as a pseudogene. CDR3 length: 16 residues. The CDR3 region has the DNA TGTGCAAGTCGCTTACCCGGGACAGGGGTCTACAATGAGCAGTTCTTC. This codes for CASRLPGTGVYNEQFF.

The table lists this clonotype with a count of one. This may be a read error: a much more frequent sequence differs by one nucleotide. This sequence joins TRBV2 and TRBJ1-2; the D gene is possibly TRBD1 (6 bases). Germline CDR1 is SNHLY and CDR2 is FYNNEI. The CDR3 runs to 12 residues. The V gene lost 5 bases and the J gene lost 6 bases, with 10 bases spanning the gap. The CDR3 nucleotides are TGTGCCAGCAGTACAACAGGGAATGGCTACACCTTC. Amino acids: CASSTTGNGYTF.

The V gene is TRBV7-9, the J gene TRBJ1-6; a weak D match, TRBD1 (6 bases). CDR1 and CDR2 (germline): SEHNR, FQNEAQ (reference sequence). The CDR3 is 16 amino acids. The V gene lost 7 bases and the J gene lost 6 bases, with 19 bases spanning the gap. CDR3 region: CASTQNTGSANSPLHF. In nucleotides, the CDR3 is TGTGCCAGCACCCAGAATACAGGGTCGGCTAATTCACCCCTCCACTTT.

This clonotype appeared many times. The V gene is TRBV3-1, the J gene TRBJ2-1; 10 bases line up with TRBD2. Germline CDR1 LGHDT, CDR2 YNNKEL (reference sequence). The CDR3 covers 15 residues. Trimming removed 4 bases from V and 6 bases from J; junction bases left unmatched: 6. CDR3 sequence reads: CASSPLTSGANEQFF. In DNA form, the CDR3 reads TGTGCCAGCAGCCCTCTTACTAGCGGGGCCAATGAGCAGTTCTTC.

This clonotype was found a few times. This CDR3 is CSAGPTGPANTGELFF. DNA for the CDR3: TGCAGTGCTGGGCCCACAGGACCCGCGAACACCGGGGAGCTGTTTTTT. J is TRBJ2-2 and V is TRBV20-1, with D perhaps matching TRBD1 (5 bases). This CDR3 is 16 amino acids long. From germline, CDR1 is DFQATT and CDR2 SNEGSKA (reference sequence). Trimming shortened V by 5 bases and J by 0 bases, and 16 bases separated the two germline ends.

The rearrangement links TRBV4-1 to TRBJ2-1; D may be TRBD2 (7 bases). Per the germline V gene, CDR1 is MGHRA and CDR2 is YSYEKL. The CDR3 length is 15 residues. Trimming took off 6 bases at V and 5 bases at J, with 17 bases between the two ends. The CDR3 DNA reads as TGCGCCAGCAGGCTAAGGAGCGGGGACAACAATGAGCAGTTCTTC. It encodes CASRLRSGDNNEQFF.

V gene TRBV7-2 combines with J gene TRBJ2-2; D call uncertain. CDR3 size: 14 residues. The germline V gene encodes CDR1 SGHTA and CDR2 FQGNSA. V was trimmed by 5 bases and J by 4 bases, leaving 11 bases between them. CDR3 residues: CASSTQHLTGELFF. The CDR3 DNA sequence: TGTGCCAGCAGCACCCAACATCTCACCGGGGAGCTGTTTTTT.

The V gene is TRBV4-1, the J gene TRBJ1-2; the D is unclear. V was pared by 1 base and J by 5 bases, with 11 bases between. CDR1 is MGHRA, CDR2 YSYEKL, per germline. This CDR3 has 14 residues. CDR3 loop: CASSQVVTSYGYTF. CDR3 sequence (DNA): TGCGCCAGCAGCCAAGTTGTGACTTCTTATGGCTACACCTTC.

In this sample, this clonotype turned up a few times. The chain couples TRBV27 to TRBJ1-2, with TRBD1 as a possible D gene (5 bases). The CDR3 contains 15 residues. In germline, CDR1 is MNHEY, CDR2 SMNVEV (reference sequence). The germline V and J ends were trimmed by 3 bases and 2 bases, with 13 bases remaining between them. As DNA, the CDR3 is TGTGCCAGCAGTTTTGAGGGGCGCGGGAACTATGGCTACACCTTC. This codes for CASSFEGRGNYGYTF.

The rearrangement links TRBV9 to TRBJ2-1, with 7 bases lining up with TRBD1. CDR3 size: 18 residues. Germline CDR1 is SGDLS and CDR2 is YYNGEE. V lost 0 bases and J lost 0; bases outside the gene matches: 9. In nucleotides, the CDR3 is TGTGCCAGCAGCGTAGTAGGTTCGACAGGGTCCTCCTACAATGAGCAGTTCTTC. Translating gives CASSVVGSTGSSYNEQFF.